This T cell receptor beta chain emerged from a study of PD-1 blockade in classical Hodgkin lymphoma. As for the study in general: The nivolumab dose that patients received was 3 mg/kg, given intravenously every 2 weeks.

Time point defined: cycle 4 day 1 (C4D1), after around six weeks of nivolumab. Relapse was seen in all patients after autologous stem cell transplantation, and brentuximab vedotin exposure was variable. Magnetic negative selection was used to purify CD4+ T cells from thawed PBMCs. A note on this clone: As yet, its antigen is unknown.

Study findings and constraints: Diminished baseline TCR diversity has been reported in newly diagnosed patients relative to healthy donors. Individuals who commenced nivolumab within less than 1 year of ASCT were excluded. The authors have not defined what causes the repertoire differences, possibly disease activity or prior therapy.

Assay: immunoSEQ multiplex PCR; the TCRdb copy retains only in-frame clones and omits some. The data contain 25,000 to 35,000 clones, around 80% of them seen just once; the ten biggest clones take up approximately 0.88%. This CDR3 has 14 amino acids. The V and J ends lost 7 bases and 0 bases respectively, with 12 bases between them. The germline V gene encodes CDR1 SGHTA and CDR2 FQGNSA. The receptor was isolated from a human donor with classical Hodgkin lymphoma. The J gene is TRBJ1-1, the V gene TRBV7-2; D is unclear. The sequenced sample was CD4+ T cells from blood, obtained before the fourth cycle of nivolumab. CDR3 nucleotides: TGTGCCAGCACCCTAAGTTCCGTGAACACTGAAGCTTTCTTT. Protein product: CASTLSSVNTEAFF.